This T cell receptor beta chain was sequenced for a study of blood T cell repertoires in COVID-19 (dated by TCRdb to about 2020). The study in broad terms: Samples covering the acute and convalescent phases of COVID-19 were provided by collaborators in the United States, Italy and Spain. Where HLA class I and class II types were available, the types were taken from metadata supplied by the sample provider, not from assay-based typing. The repertoires were released in a freely available public database meant as a resource for research on the immune response to SARS-CoV-2. The material from the prospective study consisted of cDNA or gDNA derived from T cells, B-cell-depleted T cells, or PBMCs. The sample metadata nearly always contained a de-identified subject ID, COVID-19 status, age in years and sex. Deeply sampled blood TCRbeta repertoires from subjects exposed to, actively infected with, or recovered from COVID-19 were included in the dataset. Samples came from the ongoing ImmuneRACE study (first 160 participants) plus 1,254 subjects from 6 global collaborators. Broader findings and caveats from the paper: The amount of clinical and demographic metadata varied by source and participant and was provided uncurated.

TCRbeta CDR3 regions were amplified from genomic DNA by means of the immunoSEQ Assay, a bias-controlled multiplex PCR. The published analysis was carried out like this. Within the assay, amplification of reference gene primers was used to estimate how many nucleated cells each sample contained. To quantify the absolute abundance of each unique TCRbeta CDR3 rearrangement, sequence reads were collapsed and filtered. For each sample, productive Simpson clonality was calculated as the square root of Simpson's diversity index over productive rearrangements. The source is immuneACCESS, and TCRdb retained only in-frame sequences with V and J called. Part of the clones is not carried over; for the studies checked, unresolved V genes explain less than half of this, and the remainder is unexplained. V, J and clone size were drawn from that table, and D and trimming were deduced from the DNA. The sample table records about 330,000 clones; over 75% of these occur just once. 3.5% to 4% of the sample is taken by the ten largest.

Collaborating institutions collected whole blood in K2EDTA tubes following their own protocols. For TCRbeta analysis, collaborator samples were shipped as frozen whole blood, as isolated PBMCs, or as DNA extracted from either sample type. In regard to this clone: What antigen it recognizes has not been identified. No base-level quality is on record; no much larger clone is a single base apart.

The sequencing sample was made of peripheral blood. This TCR came from a woman between 45 and 60 years old with active or convalescent COVID-19.

This receptor has the CDR3 CASSIIQGPGANVLTF. The sequenced DNA is TGTGCCAGTAGTATTATACAGGGTCCTGGGGCCAACGTCCTGACTTTC. The rearrangement joined TRBV19 to TRBJ2-6, with TRBD1 as a weak D call on 6 bases. The CDR3 sequence holds 16 residues, the cysteine and phenylalanine included. The CDR3 DNA has 48 bases and is translated from base 1. CDR1 and CDR2 (LNHDA, SQIVND) derive from the germline V gene (reference sequence). The junction shows trimming of 3 bases on V and 2 bases on J, plus 11 bases between the germline ends. The reference TRBV19 and TRBJ2-6 proteins fill in what lies around the CDR3, so the full variable domain reads DGGITQSPKYLFRKEGQNVTLSCEQNLNHDAMYWYRQDPGQGLRLIYYSQIVNDFQKGDIAEGYSVSREKKESFPLTVTSAQKNPTAFYLCASSIIQGPGANVLTFGAGSRLTVL.